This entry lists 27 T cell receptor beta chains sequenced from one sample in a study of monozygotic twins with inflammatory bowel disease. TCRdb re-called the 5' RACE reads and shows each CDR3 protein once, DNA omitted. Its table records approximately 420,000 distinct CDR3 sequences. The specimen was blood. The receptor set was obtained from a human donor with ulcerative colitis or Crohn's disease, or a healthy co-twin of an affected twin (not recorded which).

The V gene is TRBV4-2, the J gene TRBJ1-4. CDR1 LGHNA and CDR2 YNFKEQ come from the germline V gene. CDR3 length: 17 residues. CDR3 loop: CASSRPQKPTTNEKLFF.

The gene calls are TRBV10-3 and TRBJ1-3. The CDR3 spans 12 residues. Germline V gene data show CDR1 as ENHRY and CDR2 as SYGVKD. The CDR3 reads CAISVGGDTIYF.

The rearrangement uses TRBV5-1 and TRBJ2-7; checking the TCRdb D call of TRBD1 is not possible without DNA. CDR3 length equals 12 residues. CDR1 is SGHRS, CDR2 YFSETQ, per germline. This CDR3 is CASREGAYEQYF.

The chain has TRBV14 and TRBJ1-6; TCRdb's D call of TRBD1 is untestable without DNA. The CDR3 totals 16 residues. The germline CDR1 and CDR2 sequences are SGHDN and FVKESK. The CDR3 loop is CASSPTPRTPNSPLHF.

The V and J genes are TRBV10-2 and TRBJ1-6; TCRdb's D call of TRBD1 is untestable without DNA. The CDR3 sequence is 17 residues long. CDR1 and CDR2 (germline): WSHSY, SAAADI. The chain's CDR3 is CASWGQGLSSYNSPLHF.

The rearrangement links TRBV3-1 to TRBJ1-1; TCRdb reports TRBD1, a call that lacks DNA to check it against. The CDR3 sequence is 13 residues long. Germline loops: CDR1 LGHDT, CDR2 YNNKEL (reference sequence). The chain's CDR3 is CASSDRRNRGAFF. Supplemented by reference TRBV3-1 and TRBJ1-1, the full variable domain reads DTAVSQTPKYLVTQMGNDKSIKCEQNLGHDTMYWYKQDSKKFLKIMFSYNNKELIINETVPNRFSPKSPDKAHLNLHINSLELGDSAVYFCASSDRRNRGAFFGQGTRLTVV.

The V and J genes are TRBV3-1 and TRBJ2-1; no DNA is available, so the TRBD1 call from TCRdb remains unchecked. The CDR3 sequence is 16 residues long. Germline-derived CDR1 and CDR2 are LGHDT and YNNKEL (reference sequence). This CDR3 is CASSQGGQASYNEQFF.

CDR3 sequence reads: CASSPAIGINGYTF. This chain connects TRBV7-9 to TRBJ1-2. From germline, CDR1 is SEHNR and CDR2 FQNEAQ (reference sequence). CDR3 length: 14 residues. Using reference TRBV7-9 and TRBJ1-2 for the parts outside the CDR3, the full variable domain is DTGVSQNPRHKITKRGQNVTFRCDPISEHNRLYWYRQTLGQGPEFLTYFQNEAQLEKSRLLSDRFSAERPKGSFSTLEIQRTEQGDSAMYLCASSPAIGINGYTFGSGTRLTVV.

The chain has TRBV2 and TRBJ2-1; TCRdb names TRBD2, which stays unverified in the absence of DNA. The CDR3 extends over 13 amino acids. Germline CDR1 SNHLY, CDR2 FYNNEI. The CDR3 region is CASGLAGFDEQFF. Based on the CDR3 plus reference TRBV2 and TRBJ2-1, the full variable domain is EPEVTQTPSHQVTQMGQEVILRCVPISNHLYFYWYRQILGQKVEFLVSFYNNEISEKSEIFDDQFSVERPDGSNFTLKIRSTKLEDSAMYFCASGLAGFDEQFFGPGTRLTVL.

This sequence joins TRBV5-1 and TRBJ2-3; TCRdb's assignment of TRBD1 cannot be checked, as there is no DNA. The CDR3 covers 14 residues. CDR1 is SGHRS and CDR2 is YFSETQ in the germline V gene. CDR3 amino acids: CASTRGRGLGTQYF.

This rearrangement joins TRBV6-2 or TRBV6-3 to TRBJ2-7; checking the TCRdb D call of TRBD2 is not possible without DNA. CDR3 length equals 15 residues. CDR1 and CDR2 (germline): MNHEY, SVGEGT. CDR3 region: CATSRISGIGYEQYF.

The CDR3 here is CACLKAGETQYF. This rearrangement joins TRBV30 to TRBJ2-5; TCRdb proposes TRBD1, but this gene call is untestable without DNA. The V gene's germline CDR1 is GTSNPN and CDR2 SVGIG (reference sequence). There are 12 residues in the CDR3.

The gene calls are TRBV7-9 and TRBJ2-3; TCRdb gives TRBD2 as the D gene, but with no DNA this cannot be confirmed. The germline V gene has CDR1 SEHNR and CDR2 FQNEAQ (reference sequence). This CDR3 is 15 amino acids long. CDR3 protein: CASSSVERESDTQYF.

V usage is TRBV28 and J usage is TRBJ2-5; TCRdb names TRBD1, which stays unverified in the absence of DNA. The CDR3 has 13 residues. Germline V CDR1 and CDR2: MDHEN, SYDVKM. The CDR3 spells CASSRQIQETQYF.

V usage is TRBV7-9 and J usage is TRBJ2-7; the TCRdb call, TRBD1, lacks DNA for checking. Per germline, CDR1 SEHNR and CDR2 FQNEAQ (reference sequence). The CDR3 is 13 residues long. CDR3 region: CASSSGQYYEQYF.

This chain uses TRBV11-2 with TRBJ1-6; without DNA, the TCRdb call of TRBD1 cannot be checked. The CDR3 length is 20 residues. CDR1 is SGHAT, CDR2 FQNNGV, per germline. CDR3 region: CASSLSLGGCPMRLNSPLHF.

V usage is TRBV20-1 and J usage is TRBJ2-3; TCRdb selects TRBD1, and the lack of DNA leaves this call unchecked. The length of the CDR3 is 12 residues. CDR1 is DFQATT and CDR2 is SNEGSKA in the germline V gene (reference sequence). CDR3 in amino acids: CSARELTQAQYF.

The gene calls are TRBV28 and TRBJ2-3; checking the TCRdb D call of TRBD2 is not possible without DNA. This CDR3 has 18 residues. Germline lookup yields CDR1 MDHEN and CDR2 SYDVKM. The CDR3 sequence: CASSLKFSSGRRADTQYF.

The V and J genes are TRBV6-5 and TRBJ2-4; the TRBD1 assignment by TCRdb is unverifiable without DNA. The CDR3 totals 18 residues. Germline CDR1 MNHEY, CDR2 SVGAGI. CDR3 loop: CASSFRVAYNLEKNIQYF.

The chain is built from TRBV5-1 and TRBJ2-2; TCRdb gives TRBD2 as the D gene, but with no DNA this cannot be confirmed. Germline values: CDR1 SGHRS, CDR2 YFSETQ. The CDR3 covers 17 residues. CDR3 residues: CASSQLVREDTAGELFF.

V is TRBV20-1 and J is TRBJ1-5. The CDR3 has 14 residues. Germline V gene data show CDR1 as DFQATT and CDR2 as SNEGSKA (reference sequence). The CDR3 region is CSAREEKGSQPQHF.

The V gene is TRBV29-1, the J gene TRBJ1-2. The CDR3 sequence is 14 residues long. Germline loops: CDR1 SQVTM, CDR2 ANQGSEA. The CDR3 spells CSVEDMRFDYGYTF. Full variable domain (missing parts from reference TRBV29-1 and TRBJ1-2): SAVISQKPSRDICQRGTSLTIQCQVDSQVTMMFWYRQQPGQSLTLIATANQGSEATYESGFVIDKFPISRPNLTFSTLTVSNMSPEDSSIYLCSVEDMRFDYGYTFGSGTRLTVV.

CDR3 sequence: CSARTGVNKETQYF. This rearrangement joins TRBV29-1 to TRBJ2-5; TCRdb lists TRBD1, though no DNA is available to test this call. Germline-derived CDR1 and CDR2 are SQVTM and ANQGSEA. This CDR3 is built from 14 residues.

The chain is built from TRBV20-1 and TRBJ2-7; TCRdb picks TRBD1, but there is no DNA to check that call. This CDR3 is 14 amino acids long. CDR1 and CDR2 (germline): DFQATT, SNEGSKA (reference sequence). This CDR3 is CSARDVGQDLEQYF.

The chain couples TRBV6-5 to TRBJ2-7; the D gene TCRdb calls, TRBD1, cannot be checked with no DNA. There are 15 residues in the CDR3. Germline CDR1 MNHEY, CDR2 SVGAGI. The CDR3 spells CASSYVGHPTYEQYF.

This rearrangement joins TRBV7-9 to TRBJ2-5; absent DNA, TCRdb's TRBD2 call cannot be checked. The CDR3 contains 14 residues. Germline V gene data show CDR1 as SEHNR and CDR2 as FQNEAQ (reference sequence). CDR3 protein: CASSFDPSGETQYF. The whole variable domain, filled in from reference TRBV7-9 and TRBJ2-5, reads DTGVSQNPRHKITKRGQNVTFRCDPISEHNRLYWYRQTLGQGPEFLTYFQNEAQLEKSRLLSDRFSAERPKGSFSTLEIQRTEQGDSAMYLCASSFDPSGETQYFGPGTRLLVL.

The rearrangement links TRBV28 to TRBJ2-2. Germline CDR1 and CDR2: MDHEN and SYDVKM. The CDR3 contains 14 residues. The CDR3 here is CASSPTLPPGELFF. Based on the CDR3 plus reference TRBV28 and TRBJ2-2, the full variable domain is DVKVTQSSRYLVKRTGEKVFLECVQDMDHENMFWYRQDPGLGLRLIYFSYDVKMKEKGDIPEGYSVSREKKERFSLILESASTNQTSMYLCASSPTLPPGELFFGEGSRLTVL.